What follows describes a single TCR beta chain. The data stem from a study of blood T cell repertoires in COVID-19. Study at large: T cells, B-cell-depleted T cells, or PBMCs supplied cDNA or gDNA.

In the original workflow: By means of reference gene primer amplification, nucleated cell counts were estimated. TCRdb's copy holds only in-frame clones and misses some; the assay was immunoSEQ multiplex PCR. The V and J calls and clone size were taken over from that table, and D and trimming were inferred from the DNA. The table has about 170,000 clones, under 90% seen once. The CDR3 contains 16 residues. Germline assignment: CDR1 MDHEN and CDR2 SYDVKM. Trimming pared 1 base from V and 2 bases from J, leaving 12 bases between. All enrollees were roughly 18 to 90 years old and from 24 US areas. Cohorts were based on clinical histories the participants reported.

The chain is built from TRBV28 and TRBJ2-4; D possibly corresponds to TRBD1 (6 bases). Source material: PBMCs or T cells enriched from blood (not recorded which). This TCR derives from a man aged 50 or older who had recovered from COVID-19. The CDR3 loop reads CASSLFPQGPKNIQYF. In DNA, the CDR3 is TGTGCCAGCAGTTTATTCCCCCAGGGGCCCAAAAACATTCAGTACTTC.